Each of the 29 T cell receptor beta chains below was sequenced from the same sample in a study of shared clonotypes between healthy human individuals. The repertoire was sequenced with immunoSEQ multiplex PCR; TCRdb's copy has only in-frame clones and lacks some. Here the sample spans about 2.3 million clones, roughly 90% being singletons. Material: naive CD4+ T cells from PBMCs. Subset in this sample: CD45RA+ positively selected. Receptor source: a man between 18 and 35 years old in good health. Some clones in this sample may be carry-over from other donors' samples.

This clone was observed a single time. The rearrangement links TRBV2 to TRBJ2-1; D is unresolved. Germline CDR1 SNHLY, CDR2 FYNNEI. The CDR3 is made up of 15 amino acids. With 6 bases removed from V and 5 bases from J, the gap between germline ends came to 17 bases. The CDR3 loop reads CASRGWRRANNEQFF. The CDR3 DNA sequence: TGTGCCAGCAGGGGCTGGCGGCGAGCAAACAATGAGCAGTTCTTC.

A word on this clone: The sample carries other DNA sequences with the same CDR3. V and J are TRBV14 and TRBJ2-3, with 8 nucleotides matching TRBD1. Germline V gene lookup returns CDR1 SGHDN and CDR2 FVKESK. V lost 1 base, J lost 0 bases, and 3 bases stayed unmatched. The CDR3 is 16 amino acids. The CDR3 bases are TGTGCCAGCAGCCAAGGGACAGGGTTGAGCACAGATACGCAGTATTTT. Protein sequence: CASSQGTGLSTDTQYF.

This rearrangement joins TRBV9 to TRBJ2-3; D is unclear. The CDR3 is 14 amino acids. Germline CDR1 is SGDLS and CDR2 is YYNGEE. V was clipped by 1 base and J by 3 bases, with 9 bases between them. Here the CDR3 reads CASSVMALTDTQYF. In DNA form, the CDR3 reads TGTGCCAGCAGCGTAATGGCCCTGACAGATACGCAGTATTTT.

The chain has TRBV10-3 and TRBJ2-6, with D possibly TRBD1 on 6 matching bases. Looked up from germline, CDR1 is ENHRY and CDR2 is SYGVKD. The length of the CDR3 is 14 residues. Trimming removed 3 bases from V and 15 bases from J, with 18 bases in between. CDR3 sequence (DNA): TGTGCCATCAGTGATTTGGGGTCGGACAGTGACCTGACTTTC. It is translated as CAISDLGSDSDLTF.

The CDR3 DNA follows: TGTGCCAGCAGCACCGGGACAGGGGGCATTGAAAAACTGTTTTTT. Its protein is CASSTGTGGIEKLFF. This sequence joins TRBV5-4 and TRBJ1-4, with TRBD1 identical over 12 bases. Germline V gene lookup returns CDR1 SGHNT and CDR2 YYREEE (reference sequence). The CDR3 has 15 residues. V trimming: 4 bases; J trimming: 7 bases; junction bases outside the gene matches: 5.

The chain recombines TRBV6-1 with TRBJ1-1; no firm D call. The CDR3 is made up of 14 amino acids. Germline CDR1 MNHNS, CDR2 SASEGT. The CDR3 DNA is TGTGCACTTAAAATAGGGCCGACGAACACTGAAGCTTTCTTT. It yields the protein CALKIGPTNTEAFF.

The J gene is TRBJ2-4, the V gene TRBV9; perhaps TRBD1 as D (6 bases). Trimming left V 3 bases short and J 6 bases short, with 10 bases between. There are 13 residues in the CDR3. CDR1 and CDR2 from the germline V gene are SGDLS and YYNGEE. CDR3 sequence reads: CASSARGGNIQYF. For the CDR3, the DNA is TGTGCCAGCAGCGCCCGAGGGGGAAACATTCAGTACTTC.

For this clone: Other DNA sequences in the sample encode the same CDR3. This sequence joins TRBV5-1 and TRBJ2-7; 7 bases are a match to TRBD2. The V gene end was trimmed by 5 bases and the J gene end by 2 bases; junction bases not matched to a gene: 4. Per germline, CDR1 SGHRS and CDR2 YFSETQ. The CDR3 covers 13 residues. In DNA form, the CDR3 reads TGCGCCAGCAGTCCTAGCGGACCCTACGAGCAGTACTTC. Translated, it gives CASSPSGPYEQYF.

The chain carries TRBV12-5 and TRBJ2-1; 8 nucleotides match TRBD1. Germline V gives CDR1 LGHNT, CDR2 FRNRAP. This CDR3 is built from 12 residues. The J segment lost 9 bases and the V segment lost 5 bases, leaving 3 bases of the junction unmatched. CDR3 sequence: CASGTGGSEQFF. The DNA for the CDR3 is TGTGCTAGTGGTACAGGGGGGAGTGAGCAGTTCTTC.

Regarding this clone: Additional DNA sequences in this sample encode the identical CDR3. The chain couples TRBV6-6 to TRBJ2-5; D not resolved. The CDR3 is made up of 12 amino acids. Looked up from germline, CDR1 is MNHNY and CDR2 is SVGAGI (reference sequence). V was trimmed by 3 bases and J by 2 bases, leaving 4 bases between them. CDR3 protein: CASSYGQETQYF. CDR3 nucleotides: TGTGCCAGCAGTTATGGTCAAGAGACCCAGTACTTC.

Only one count was recorded for this clone. The V call is TRBV18, the J call TRBJ2-1; TRBD2 agrees at 10 bases. Looked up from germline, CDR1 is KGHSH and CDR2 is LQKENI. After removal of 3 bases from V and 3 bases from J, the junction contained 5 bases not matched to a gene. The CDR3 is 16 residues long. In nucleotides, the CDR3 is TGTGCCAGCTCACCTCGGCTAGCGGGAGTCTACAATGAGCAGTTCTTC. Translation: CASSPRLAGVYNEQFF.

The chain couples TRBV5-1 to TRBJ1-1, with 7 bases matching TRBD1. Germline CDR1 and CDR2: SGHRS and YFSETQ. The CDR3 spans 15 residues. V was clipped by 4 bases and J by 1 base; unmatched bases: 7. The CDR3 bases are TGCGCCAGCAGCCCCCCGACAGGGAGGAACACTGAAGCTTTCTTT. It yields the protein CASSPPTGRNTEAFF.

In this sample, this clone turned up once. This rearrangement joins TRBV28 to TRBJ2-7; D not certain. The CDR3 loop spans 15 amino acids. The V and J ends lost 5 bases and 1 base respectively, with 15 bases between them. Per the germline V gene, CDR1 is MDHEN and CDR2 is SYDVKM. Written as DNA, the CDR3 is TGTGCCAGCAGTGCCGGCGCGTTGGGGTCCTACGAGCAGTACTTC. Protein product: CASSAGALGSYEQYF.

V gene TRBV29-1 combines with J gene TRBJ2-5; perhaps TRBD1 as D (5 bases). The CDR3 contains 14 residues. The germline CDR1 and CDR2 sequences are SQVTM and ANQGSEA. V was shortened by 7 bases and J by 5 bases, with 20 bases between the two germline ends. DNA for the CDR3: TGCAGCGGGGTGGTACAGGCTAAGAGGGAGACCCAGTACTTC. Amino acids: CSGVVQAKRETQYF.

The chain is built from TRBV5-5 and TRBJ1-2; no clear D. Trimming left V 2 bases short and J 4 bases short, with 9 bases between. The germline CDR1 and CDR2 sequences are SGHKS and YYEKEE (reference sequence). CDR3 size: 13 residues. CDR3 protein: CASSFGGGYGYTF. DNA of the CDR3: TGTGCCAGCAGCTTCGGCGGCGGCTATGGCTACACCTTC.

V gene TRBV11-2 combines with J gene TRBJ2-3; 11 bases align to TRBD2. V gave up 3 bases and J gave up 3 bases; unmatched junction bases: 5. The germline V gene has CDR1 SGHAT and CDR2 FQNNGV. CDR3 length: 16 residues. In DNA form, the CDR3 reads TGTGCCAGCAGCTTTCGACTAGCGGGACGAACAGATACGCAGTATTTT. Amino acids: CASSFRLAGRTDTQYF.

The rearrangement joins TRBV7-2 to TRBJ2-7, with 13 bases matching TRBD2. The ends lost 5 bases at V and 6 bases at J; junction bases unmatched: 10. CDR3 size: 16 residues. CDR1 is SGHTA and CDR2 is FQGNSA in the germline V gene. The CDR3: CASSRWEGLAGVEQYF. The CDR3 DNA reads TGTGCCAGCAGCCGATGGGAAGGACTAGCGGGAGTCGAGCAGTACTTC.

DNA of the CDR3: TGTGCTAGTGGTTTGGTATTCGGGGGCATGCAGTTCTTC. Protein: CASGLVFGGMQFF. The chain recombines TRBV12-5 with TRBJ2-1; D possibly matches TRBD1 or TRBD2 (6 bases each). Trimming pared 0 bases from V and 12 bases from J, leaving 12 bases between. The CDR3 sequence is 13 residues long. Germline CDR1 is LGHNT and CDR2 is FRNRAP.

This clone was seen a single time. The rearrangement uses TRBV19 and TRBJ1-3; the D gene is possibly TRBD1 (6 bases). Germline CDR1 and CDR2: LNHDA and SQIVND (reference sequence). The CDR3 sequence is 15 residues long. Deletions cut 11 bases from V and 1 base from J, with 18 bases between. CDR3 loop: CAASGQGRSGNTIYF. Written as DNA, the CDR3 is TGTGCCGCATCGGGGCAGGGGAGGTCTGGAAACACCATATATTTT.

The rearrangement links TRBV28 to TRBJ2-4, with D tentatively TRBD1 (6 bases). The CDR3 runs 14 residues. The germline V gene encodes CDR1 MDHEN and CDR2 SYDVKM. V gave up 6 bases and J gave up 4 bases, with 13 bases separating them. CDR3 sequence reads: CASSRGPQKNIQYF. For the CDR3, the DNA is TGTGCCAGCAGCAGGGGCCCCCAAAAAAACATTCAGTACTTC.

The chain couples TRBV5-4 to TRBJ2-4, with D possibly being TRBD1 (5 bases). The CDR3 is made up of 14 amino acids. The ends were cut back, 0 bases at V and 10 bases at J, with 14 bases in the middle. CDR1 is SGHNT, CDR2 YYREEE, per germline (reference sequence). This CDR3 is CASSLDVAAGIQYF. The DNA of the CDR3 is TGTGCCAGCAGCTTGGATGTCGCAGCAGGGATTCAGTACTTC.

This chain connects TRBV11-3 to TRBJ2-3; TRBD2 might be the D (6 bases). From germline, CDR1 is SGHNT and CDR2 YENEEA. V was shortened by 4 bases and J by 6 bases, with 20 bases between the two germline ends. The CDR3 runs 16 residues. CDR3 in DNA: TGTGCCAGCAGCTCCCGTCGGGGCCAACGGGGGGATACGCAGTATTTT. The encoded protein is CASSSRRGQRGDTQYF.

This chain links TRBV5-6 with TRBJ2-3, with unresolved D. The CDR3 runs 16 residues. The ends were cut back, 0 bases at V and 0 bases at J, with 11 bases in the middle. Germline V lookup: CDR1 SGHDT, CDR2 YYEEEE. The CDR3 DNA reads TGTGCCAGCAGCTTGGCCCCCGATTTCAGCACAGATACGCAGTATTTT. Encoded protein: CASSLAPDFSTDTQYF.

The CDR3 reads CASRNSINTGELFF. In DNA, the CDR3 is TGCGCCAGCAGGAACTCGATAAACACCGGGGAGCTGTTTTTT. The rearrangement joins TRBV5-1 to TRBJ2-2; D unclear. CDR3 length: 14 amino acids. Germline loops: CDR1 SGHRS, CDR2 YFSETQ. Trimming left V 5 bases short and J 2 bases short, with 10 bases between.

The genes are TRBV4-3 and TRBJ2-1, with 7 bases matching TRBD2. CDR1 is LGHNA, CDR2 YSLEER, per germline. The CDR3 is 16 residues long. Trimming cost V 7 bases and J 0 bases; bases outside gene matches: 9. Here the CDR3 reads CASTRLAGDSYNEQFF. Here the CDR3 DNA reads TGCGCCAGCACCCGGTTGGCGGGGGACTCCTACAATGAGCAGTTCTTC.

Of note for this clone: The same CDR3 is also encoded by other DNA sequences in this sample. V gene TRBV5-1 combines with J gene TRBJ2-7, with 8 bases fitting TRBD1. Trimming took 4 bases from V and 3 from J; bases not matched to a gene: 3. The length of the CDR3 is 13 residues. Germline V gene sequence: CDR1 SGHRS, CDR2 YFSETQ. For the CDR3, the DNA is TGCGCCAGCAGCCTGGACAGGGTCTACGAGCAGTACTTC. Protein: CASSLDRVYEQYF.

V gene TRBV7-2 combines with J gene TRBJ2-7; possibly TRBD1 or TRBD2 for D (5 bases each). The germline CDR1 and CDR2 sequences are SGHTA and FQGNSA. The ends were cut back, 5 bases at V and 0 bases at J, with 14 bases in the middle. The CDR3 sequence is 15 residues long. The CDR3 protein is CASSPGTESSYEQYF. In nucleotides, the CDR3 is TGTGCCAGCAGCCCTGGGACCGAGAGCTCCTACGAGCAGTACTTC.

This clone was counted between two and nine times. The chain recombines TRBV7-8 with TRBJ2-7, with no clear D. The CDR3 consists of 16 residues. Germline assignment: CDR1 SGHVS and CDR2 FQNEAQ. The V end was cut by 1 base, the J end by 5 bases, with 18 bases between. DNA of the CDR3: TGTGCCAGCAGCTTAGTAACCGTAGTTGATCACAACGAGCAGTACTTC. Protein: CASSLVTVVDHNEQYF.

The rearrangement links TRBV5-1 to TRBJ2-3; 8 nucleotides agree with TRBD2. The CDR3 covers 14 residues. The germline gives CDR1 SGHRS, CDR2 YFSETQ. The CDR3 sequence is CAVGGGRPGDTQYF. The CDR3 DNA reads TGCGCGGTCGGTGGCGGGAGGCCCGGAGATACGCAGTATTTT. Filled out from reference TRBV5-1 and TRBJ2-3, the complete variable domain reads KAGVTQTPRYLIKTRGQQVTLSCSPISGHRSVSWYQQTPGQGLQFLFEYFSETQRNKGNFPGRFSGRQFSNSRSEMNVSTLELGDSALYLCAVGGGRPGDTQYFGPGTRLTVL.